This T cell receptor (beta chain) was captured by sequencing in a study of metastatic and nonmetastatic thyroid tumors. Study background: Repertoires of blood and of tissue (tumor or nodule) from malignant and benign thyroid patients were compared. Whole-study results and caveats: Compared with benign nodules, malignant thyroid tumors were reported to have significantly higher TCR beta diversity in both blood and tumor.

No patient had received any treatment before thyroid surgery. About this clone itself: Antigen: not known. One base away lies a much larger clone, so this may be a sequencing read error.

Trimming took 6 bases from V and 13 from J, leaving 16 bases between them. Germline CDR1 and CDR2: DFQATT and SNEGSKA (reference sequence). CDR3 size: 11 residues. Per the authors' pipeline: A classifier for distant metastasis in papillary thyroid cancer was constructed using CDR3 differences observed across clinicopathological groups. TCRdb re-clonotyped the PCR reads via MiXCR. The V and J calls here are based on TCRdb, not the publication. The table shows tens of thousands of clones, with about a sixth occurring only once. The chain combines TRBV20-1 with TRBJ2-1; D perhaps matches TRBD2 (6 bases). The TCR originated in a female donor with papillary thyroid cancer or a benign thyroid nodule (not recorded which). Some clones in this sample may be carry-over from other donors' samples. Sequencing input: tumor tissue. The CDR3 sequence: CSAGEGGIQFF. Written as DNA, the CDR3 is TGCAGTGCGGGAGAGGGCGGGATACAGTTCTTC.